This entry lists 12 T cell receptor beta chains sequenced from one sample in a study of Ad26.COV2.S vaccination and SARS-CoV-2 variants. As to treatment: 19 received Ad26.COV2.S at low or high dose, single or two shots; about 5 received placebo; per-sample allocation not given. The investigators took samples on day 63 after the first vaccine or placebo injection. Data came from immunoSEQ multiplex PCR; TCRdb stores just in-frame clones and leaves some out. The profile shows about 250,000 clones, 87% of them singletons. This material consisted of peripheral blood, taken in a trial of Ad26.COV2.S vaccine versus placebo. These receptors all come from a person aged 18 to 59 who received the Ad26.COV2.S COVID-19 vaccine or a placebo.

The chain links TRBV3-1 (or the pseudogene TRBV3-2) to TRBJ2-5, with D possibly being TRBD2 (5 bases). The CDR3 covers 16 residues. V lost 4 bases and J 3 bases, leaving 18 bases between the germline ends. The V gene's germline CDR1 is LGHDT and CDR2 YNNKEL (reference sequence). As DNA, the CDR3 is TGTGCCAGCAGCCCAGGACTCACGGCCAGAAAAGAGACCCAGTACTTC. The encoded protein is CASSPGLTARKETQYF.

The chain joins TRBV11-2 to TRBJ1-2, with D perhaps matching TRBD1 (6 bases). Germline loops: CDR1 SGHAT, CDR2 FQNNGV. The CDR3 covers 14 residues. With 5 bases removed from V and 2 bases from J, the gap between germline ends came to 12 bases. CDR3 loop: CASSPWDTNYGYTF. CDR3 coding DNA: TGTGCCAGCAGCCCGTGGGACACGAACTATGGCTACACCTTC.

The V and J genes are TRBV7-9 and TRBJ1-5, with D tentatively TRBD1 (6 bases). V was shortened by 4 bases and J by 5 bases, with 12 bases between the two germline ends. This CDR3 region has 14 residues. The germline V gene has CDR1 SEHNR and CDR2 FQNEAQ (reference sequence). As DNA, the CDR3 is TGTGCCAGCAGCTCACAGGGTATCTATCAGCCCCAGCATTTT. Protein sequence: CASSSQGIYQPQHF.

V usage is TRBV14 and J usage is TRBJ1-4; 9 bases are a match to TRBD1. The junction had 6 bases not matched to a gene; V was cut back by 4 bases and J by 3 bases. CDR1 is SGHDN and CDR2 is FVKESK in the germline V gene. CDR3 length equals 16 residues. This chain's CDR3 is CASSPTGGSSNEKLFF. The DNA of the CDR3 is TGTGCCAGCAGCCCTACAGGGGGCAGTTCTAATGAAAAACTGTTTTTT. Complete variable domain (other parts from reference TRBV14 and TRBJ1-4): EAGVTQFPSHSVIEKGQTVTLRCDPISGHDNLYWYRRVMGKEIKFLLHFVKESKQDESGMPNNRFLAERTGGTYSTLKVQPAELEDSGVYFCASSPTGGSSNEKLFFGSGTQLSVL.

This clone was seen once. The CDR3 protein is CASSSQGAQGTEAFF. The CDR3 nucleotides are TGTGCCAGCAGTAGTCAGGGGGCGCAGGGCACTGAAGCTTTCTTT. The V call is TRBV6-5, the J call TRBJ1-1; 8 nucleotides match TRBD1. The CDR3 covers 15 residues. V shed 5 bases and J 4 bases; nucleotides not matched to a gene: 9. CDR1 and CDR2 from the germline V gene are MNHEY and SVGAGI.

The chain employs TRBV5-6 and TRBJ2-7, with D uncertain. The CDR3 covers 15 residues. Per germline, CDR1 SGHDT and CDR2 YYEEEE. The V and J ends lost 2 bases and 4 bases respectively, with 16 bases between them. The CDR3 DNA is TGTGCCAGCAGCTTTTTTGGGCAGAGTCTATACGAGCAGTACGTC. Residues: CASSFFGQSLYEQYV.

The chain is built from TRBV5-1 and TRBJ2-7; D perhaps matches TRBD2 (6 bases). The V end lost 0 bases, the J end lost 7 bases, and 14 bases lay between the germline ends. The CDR3 consists of 14 residues. Germline V gene data show CDR1 as SGHRS and CDR2 as YFSETQ. Here the CDR3 DNA reads TGCGCCAGCAGCTTGGTTGAAGGGGCGGGGGAGCAGTACTTC. It encodes CASSLVEGAGEQYF.

The chain employs TRBV6-1 and TRBJ2-7; 8 bases agree with TRBD2. With 3 bases clipped from V and 2 bases from J, the junction kept 6 bases outside the gene matches. CDR1 is MNHNS and CDR2 is SASEGT in the germline V gene. The length of the CDR3 is 15 residues. In DNA form, the CDR3 reads TGTGCCAGCAGTGAGGGCGGGGGGACCCCCTACGAGCAGTACTTC. This translates into CASSEGGGTPYEQYF.

This chain links TRBV7-9 with TRBJ1-6; 11 nucleotides align to TRBD1. Germline-derived CDR1 and CDR2 are SEHNR and FQNEAQ (reference sequence). This CDR3 has 17 residues. Unmatched junction bases numbered 10, after V lost 5 bases and J lost 7 bases. The CDR3 region is CASSPPGQGAGNSPLHF. CDR3 in DNA: TGTGCCAGCAGCCCGCCCGGACAGGGGGCTGGAAATTCACCCCTCCACTTT.

The J gene is TRBJ1-3, the V gene TRBV6-6; D remains unclear. Trimming stripped 2 bases from V and 0 bases from J, with 8 bases between. The CDR3 totals 15 residues. The germline gives CDR1 MNHNY, CDR2 SVGAGI (reference sequence). In DNA form, the CDR3 reads TGTGCCAGCAGTTACGACGCCACCTCTGGAAACACCATATATTTT. Encoded protein: CASSYDATSGNTIYF.

This sequence joins TRBV7-3 and TRBJ2-3; D unresolved. Germline CDR1 reads SGHTA; CDR2 reads FQGTGA. The V gene lost 6 bases and the J gene lost 2 bases, with 9 bases spanning the gap. The CDR3 runs to 13 residues. The CDR3 protein is CASSLPSTDTQYF. The CDR3 bases are TGTGCCAGCAGTCTTCCCTCCACAGATACGCAGTATTTT. Combining the CDR3 with reference TRBV7-3 and TRBJ2-3 gives the whole variable domain GAGVSQTPSNKVTEKGKYVELRCDPISGHTALYWYRQSLGQGPEFLIYFQGTGAADDSGLPNDRFFAVRPEGSVSTLKIQRTERGDSAVYLCASSLPSTDTQYFGPGTRLTVL.

V usage is TRBV9 and J usage is TRBJ1-3; D might be TRBD1 (5 bases). Trimming shortened V by 0 bases and J by 0 bases, and 7 bases separated the two germline ends. CDR1 SGDLS and CDR2 YYNGEE come from the germline V gene. CDR3 size: 15 residues. CDR3 DNA sequence: TGTGCCAGCAGCGTAGCAGACAGCTCTGGAAACACCATATATTTT. Amino acids: CASSVADSSGNTIYF.